The entry that follows covers one T cell receptor beta chain sequence. Losses at the gene ends were 0 bases for V and 6 bases for J; bases not matched to a gene: 5. Germline CDR1 SGHKS, CDR2 YYEKEE (reference sequence). The CDR3 runs to 16 residues. Authors' analysis steps: For nucleated cells, counts were estimated from reference gene primer amplification. Profiled with immunoSEQ multiplex PCR; TCRdb holds only in-frame clones, not every one. The D gene and trimming were derived from the DNA, and the V and J assignments and clone size from that table. This sample carries approximately 670,000 clones, around 89% of them seen once, and the ten largest clones take about 0.24%. The data derive from a study of blood T cell repertoires in COVID-19. Study in general: The United States, Italy and Spain provided the acute and convalescent COVID-19 samples. T cells, B-cell-depleted T cells, or PBMCs provided the cDNA or gDNA that served as material.

Sequenced: peripheral blood. The rearrangement links TRBV5-5 to TRBJ1-4; 10 nucleotides match TRBD1. This TCR was recovered from a woman aged 18-30 years with acute or convalescent COVID-19. DNA for the CDR3: TGTGCCAGCAGCTTGGGGGACAGGGGCCGGTATGAAAAACTGTTTTTT. Translation: CASSLGDRGRYEKLFF.